Reported below is one T cell receptor beta chain. What it binds is unknown. Assay used: immunoSEQ multiplex PCR; TCRdb lists only in-frame clones, some missing. The repertoire includes 50,000 to 60,000 clones, roughly 85% of them detected once, and around 20% sits in the top ten. This entry comes from a study of cytotoxic CD8 clonotypes in ibrutinib-treated CLL. On the study more broadly: Complete response was seen in 2 patients and partial in 24; roughly twelve progressed and roughly 14 stayed remitted after a median 68 months.

Germline loops: CDR1 LNHDA, CDR2 SQIVND (reference sequence). J lost 4 bases, V lost 1 base, and 4 bases had no gene match. This CDR3 is 15 amino acids long. Study outcomes and limitations: Clonality went up at the time of ibrutinib response, stayed stable in sustained remission, and later dropped back toward its baseline level at progression.

The genes are TRBV19 and TRBJ1-5, with 7 positions matching TRBD1. The sequence was collected from a human donor with chronic lymphocytic leukemia. This sample comprised PBMCs, obtained after 24 months of ibrutinib treatment. The CDR3, as DNA: TGTGCCAGTAGTATAGCACGACAGGGAAATCAGCCCCAGCATTTT. This translates into CASSIARQGNQPQHF.